One sample yielded the 22 T cell receptor beta chains listed below, sequenced in a study of blood T cell repertoires in COVID-19. The data were produced by immunoSEQ multiplex PCR, yet TCRdb's version contains in-frame clones alone and is incomplete. The sample holds under 200,000 clones, about four fifths seen once. Material for sequencing was PBMCs or T cells enriched from blood (not recorded which). The receptors come from a man in his forties or fifties who had recovered from COVID-19.

This chain links TRBV6-5 with TRBJ2-5, with TRBD1 as a possible D gene (5 bases). CDR3 size: 16 residues. V was cut by 3 bases and J by 1 base, with 15 bases left in between. CDR1 and CDR2 from the germline V gene are MNHEY and SVGAGI. The CDR3 DNA is TGTGCCAGCAGTTATTGGGGCAGGCAAGGCCAAGAGACCCAGTACTTC. Its translation: CASSYWGRQGQETQYF.

V gene TRBV18 combines with J gene TRBJ1-4; 9 bases line up with TRBD1. Germline V gene sequence: CDR1 KGHSH, CDR2 LQKENI. The CDR3 is made up of 16 amino acids. Trimming took 3 bases from V and 4 from J; bases not matched to a gene: 6. The CDR3 region has the DNA TGTGCCAGCTCACCGGGACAGGGAGGCTATAATGAAAAACTGTTTTTT. Amino acids: CASSPGQGGYNEKLFF.

The chain joins TRBV9 to TRBJ1-4, with 9 bases identical to TRBD1. CDR3 length equals 14 residues. V was clipped by 2 bases and J by 8 bases; unmatched bases: 4. CDR1 is SGDLS and CDR2 is YYNGEE in the germline V gene. CDR3 residues: CASSVTGGGEKLFF. In DNA form, the CDR3 reads TGTGCCAGCAGCGTGACAGGGGGTGGGGAAAAACTGTTTTTT.

This clone showed up just once. In DNA, the CDR3 is TGCGCCAGCACCCTTAGGGGGACGAACACTGAAGCTTTCTTT. Amino acids: CASTLRGTNTEAFF. J is TRBJ1-1 and V is TRBV5-1; D possibly corresponds to TRBD1 (6 bases). There are 14 residues in the CDR3. Germline V gives CDR1 SGHRS, CDR2 YFSETQ. V lost 6 bases and J 1 base, leaving 13 bases between the germline ends. Complete variable domain (other parts from reference TRBV5-1 and TRBJ1-1): KAGVTQTPRYLIKTRGQQVTLSCSPISGHRSVSWYQQTPGQGLQFLFEYFSETQRNKGNFPGRFSGRQFSNSRSEMNVSTLELGDSALYLCASTLRGTNTEAFFGQGTRLTVV.

CDR3 sequence (DNA): TGTGCCAGCAGCCGCGACAGGGGTAGGGAAAAACTGTTTTTT. It specifies CASSRDRGREKLFF. The V call is TRBV6-5, the J call TRBJ1-4, with 8 bases fitting TRBD1. The CDR3 loop spans 14 amino acids. With V trimmed by 6 bases and J by 8 bases, 8 bases remained unmatched. Germline-derived CDR1 and CDR2 are MNHEY and SVGAGI.

Turning to this clone: The sample has other DNA sequences that encode this CDR3 too. The chain joins TRBV5-1 to TRBJ2-7; 8 nucleotides align to TRBD2. The CDR3 is 14 amino acids. Germline CDR1 is SGHRS and CDR2 is YFSETQ. The ends lost 3 bases at V and 6 bases at J; junction bases unmatched: 8. Here the CDR3 reads CASSSGTGGGEQYF. The CDR3, as DNA: TGCGCCAGCAGCTCTGGGACGGGGGGGGGCGAGCAGTACTTC. Using reference TRBV5-1 and TRBJ2-7 for the parts outside the CDR3, the full variable domain is KAGVTQTPRYLIKTRGQQVTLSCSPISGHRSVSWYQQTPGQGLQFLFEYFSETQRNKGNFPGRFSGRQFSNSRSEMNVSTLELGDSALYLCASSSGTGGGEQYFGPGTRLTVT.

The chain carries TRBV19 and TRBJ1-5; maybe TRBD1 (5 bases). The CDR3 runs to 15 residues. Germline assignment: CDR1 LNHDA and CDR2 SQIVND (reference sequence). Deletions cut 3 bases from V and 7 bases from J, with 16 bases between. The DNA of the CDR3 is TGTGCCAGTAGTATCATCGGGGGTCGGAACCAGCCCCAGCATTTT. Translated, it gives CASSIIGGRNQPQHF. Full variable domain (outside the CDR3, taken from reference TRBV19 and TRBJ1-5): DGGITQSPKYLFRKEGQNVTLSCEQNLNHDAMYWYRQDPGQGLRLIYYSQIVNDFQKGDIAEGYSVSREKKESFPLTVTSAQKNPTAFYLCASSIIGGRNQPQHFGDGTRLSIL.

The chain couples TRBV2 to TRBJ2-1; 13 bases match TRBD2. The CDR3 length is 15 residues. The germline CDR1 and CDR2 sequences are SNHLY and FYNNEI. After removal of 4 bases from V and 6 bases from J, the junction contained 3 bases not matched to a gene. The CDR3 nucleotides are TGTGCCAGCAGTGGGGGACTAGCGGGGTCCAATGAGCAGTTCTTC. It yields the protein CASSGGLAGSNEQFF.

V usage is TRBV5-4 and J usage is TRBJ2-3; 8 nucleotides line up with TRBD2. Germline trimming cut 2 bases from V and 4 bases from J; bases unmatched to any gene: 9. This CDR3 spans 16 amino acids. CDR1 and CDR2 (germline): SGHNT, YYREEE (reference sequence). The CDR3 reads CASSFGLREDSDTQYF. As DNA, the CDR3 is TGTGCCAGCAGCTTTGGGTTGCGGGAGGATTCAGATACGCAGTATTTT.

This clone appeared a single time. The chain couples TRBV6-5 to TRBJ2-3, with TRBD2 matching 7 bases. The CDR3 is 15 amino acids. Losses at the gene ends were 7 bases for V and 1 base for J; bases not matched to a gene: 8. Germline values: CDR1 MNHEY, CDR2 SVGAGI. The CDR3, as DNA: TGTGCCAGCAAGGAGCGGGGAATGGGCACAGATACGCAGTATTTT. Protein product: CASKERGMGTDTQYF.

The V and J genes are TRBV7-3 and TRBJ2-5; D is possibly TRBD1 (6 bases). The V end lost 5 bases, the J end lost 5 bases, and 15 bases lay between the germline ends. The CDR3 loop spans 14 amino acids. Germline V gene sequence: CDR1 SGHTA, CDR2 FQGTGA. The DNA for the CDR3 is TGTGCCAGCAGCCCCCTGGGGGCCTGGGAGACCCAGTACTTC. As protein: CASSPLGAWETQYF.

The sample holds a few counts of this clone. One junction end does not reproduce the germline sequence, and a read error may be involved. V and J are TRBV7-7 and TRBJ2-5; 10 bases are a match to TRBD2. The CDR3 spans 17 residues. The germline V gene encodes CDR1 SSHAT and CDR2 FNYEAQ (reference sequence). The CDR3 DNA follows: TGTGCTAGCAGCTTAGGGAGCTCTAGCGGGAGTTTGCAGACCCAGTACTTC. Protein: CASSLGSSSGSLQTQYF.

V is TRBV3-1 (or the pseudogene TRBV3-2) and J is TRBJ2-7; maybe TRBD1 (5 bases). V lost 0 bases to trimming and J lost 11 bases, with 23 bases between them. The CDR3 is 16 amino acids. Germline V gives CDR1 LGHDT, CDR2 YNNKEL (reference sequence). In DNA form, the CDR3 reads TGTGCCAGCAGCCAAGAACTGCAGGGCTCGACTTCTTTGAAGTACTTC. Amino acid sequence: CASSQELQGSTSLKYF.

The rearrangement joins TRBV25-1 to TRBJ2-5; a possible D gene is TRBD2 (7 bases). Trimming took 1 base from V and 0 from J, leaving 15 bases between them. CDR3 length: 17 amino acids. Germline V gives CDR1 MGHDK, CDR2 SYGVNS. The CDR3 protein is CASSEFARGAYQETQYF. CDR3 coding DNA: TGTGCCAGCAGTGAATTCGCCCGGGGGGCTTACCAAGAGACCCAGTACTTC.

V gene TRBV6-1 combines with J gene TRBJ2-3; D perhaps matches TRBD2 (7 bases). Germline V gene data show CDR1 as MNHNS and CDR2 as SASEGT. Between the trimmed V and J ends, which lost 2 bases and 2 bases, there was a span of 11 bases. The CDR3 consists of 15 residues. CDR3 nucleotides: TGTGCCAGCAGTGAATCGGCGGGGGCCACAGATACGCAGTATTTT. Its protein product is CASSESAGATDTQYF.

This chain links TRBV11-1 with TRBJ2-7; D possibly corresponds to TRBD1 (6 bases). The CDR3 is 11 amino acids. Germline CDR1 is SGHAT and CDR2 is FQDESV (reference sequence). Trimming shortened V by 4 bases and J by 11 bases, and 12 bases separated the two germline ends. The CDR3 DNA sequence: TGTGCCAGCAGCTCAGGGGTGGTGGAGTACTTC. It encodes CASSSGVVEYF.

The sample holds one count of this clone. The chain recombines TRBV6-5 with TRBJ1-4; D uncertain. The germline CDR1 and CDR2 sequences are MNHEY and SVGAGI. Trimming left V 6 bases short and J 7 bases short, with 18 bases between. The CDR3 loop spans 15 amino acids. CDR3 DNA: TGTGCCAGCAGAGACCTACGCGGAATTGGTGAAAAACTGTTTTTT. Its protein product is CASRDLRGIGEKLFF.

The table lists this clone with a count of one. This chain links TRBV11-2 with TRBJ1-6, with TRBD1 matching 8 bases. Germline V lookup: CDR1 SGHAT, CDR2 FQNNGV. The CDR3 runs to 15 residues. V lost 5 bases and J lost 7; bases outside the gene matches: 7. The CDR3 protein is CASSTRDRFNSPLHF. In DNA, the CDR3 is TGTGCCAGCAGCACCAGGGACAGGTTCAATTCACCCCTCCACTTT.

This chain joins TRBV29-1 and TRBJ1-5; D is unclear. Germline lookup yields CDR1 SQVTM and CDR2 ANQGSEA. The CDR3 is made up of 12 amino acids. The V gene lost 4 bases and the J gene lost 5 bases, with 9 bases spanning the gap. CDR3 loop: CSVGQADQPQHF. In nucleotides, the CDR3 is TGCAGCGTTGGACAAGCAGATCAGCCCCAGCATTTT.

V usage is TRBV6-1 and J usage is TRBJ2-2; D is uncertain. This CDR3 is 17 amino acids long. V lost 0 bases and J 1 base, leaving 12 bases between the germline ends. Germline V gene lookup returns CDR1 MNHNS and CDR2 SASEGT. The CDR3 loop is CASSEAQSRLNTGELFF. CDR3 sequence (DNA): TGTGCCAGCAGTGAAGCACAGAGCAGATTGAACACCGGGGAGCTGTTTTTT.

The chain carries TRBV7-6 and TRBJ2-7; 9 bases match TRBD1. Germline CDR1 is SGHVS and CDR2 is FNYEAQ. V lost 4 bases, J lost 6 bases, and 7 bases stayed unmatched. The CDR3 has 14 residues. This CDR3 is CASSSGTGLLEQYF. The CDR3, as DNA: TGTGCCAGCAGCTCGGGGACAGGGCTTCTCGAGCAGTACTTC.

The chain couples TRBV4-1 to TRBJ2-2; D ambiguous. Germline assignment: CDR1 MGHRA and CDR2 YSYEKL. The CDR3 spans 13 residues. Between the trimmed V and J ends, which lost 4 bases and 7 bases, there was a span of 10 bases. CDR3 amino acids: CASSRSVSGELFF. CDR3 DNA sequence: TGCGCCAGCAGCCGGAGCGTGAGCGGGGAGCTGTTTTTT.